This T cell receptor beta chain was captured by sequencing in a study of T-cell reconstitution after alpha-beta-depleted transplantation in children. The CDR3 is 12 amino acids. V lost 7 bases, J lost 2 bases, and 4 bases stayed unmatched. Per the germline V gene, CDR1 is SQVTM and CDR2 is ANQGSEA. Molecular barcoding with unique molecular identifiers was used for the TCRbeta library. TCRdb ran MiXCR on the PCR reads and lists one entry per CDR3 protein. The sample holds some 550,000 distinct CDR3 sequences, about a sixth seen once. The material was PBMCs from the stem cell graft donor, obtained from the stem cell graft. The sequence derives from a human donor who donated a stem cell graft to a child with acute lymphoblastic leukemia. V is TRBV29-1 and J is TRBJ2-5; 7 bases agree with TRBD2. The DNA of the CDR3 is TGCAGCGCCATGGGGGGGCAAGAGACCCAGTACTTC. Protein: CSAMGGQETQYF.